This T cell receptor (beta chain) is drawn from a study of blood T cell repertoires in COVID-19. Study summary: Collection of acute and convalescent COVID-19 samples took place in the United States, Italy and Spain. T cells, B-cell-depleted T cells, or PBMCs provided the cDNA or gDNA that served as material.

Per the study methods: By means of reference gene primer amplification, nucleated cell counts were estimated. TCRdb's table, derived via immunoSEQ multiplex PCR, lists solely in-frame clones and lacks some. V and J calls and clone size come straight from that table; D and trimming were deduced from the DNA. The sample records roughly 200,000 clones, 80% to 90% being singletons. V was clipped by 6 bases and J by 4 bases; unmatched bases: 10. CDR3 size: 15 residues. From germline, CDR1 is SNHLY and CDR2 FYNNEI. The receptor was derived from a human donor with active or convalescent COVID-19. The donor label of this sample is uncertain. The sample consisted of peripheral blood. The chain carries TRBV2 and TRBJ2-3; 7 bases line up with TRBD1. CDR3: CASSEQGLKADTQYF. The CDR3, as DNA: TGTGCCAGCAGCGAACAGGGGCTTAAGGCAGATACGCAGTATTTT.